One and the same sample provided the 7 T cell receptor beta chains below, sequenced in a study of identifying expanded T cells in peripheral blood. TCRdb keeps only in-frame clones here, not all; method: immunoSEQ multiplex PCR. The sample has tens of thousands of clones, 84% seen once. The material sequenced was blood. The receptors were gathered from a person aged 18 to 75 in good health.

This clone was seen a few times. In DNA, the CDR3 is TGTGCCAGCAGCTTGGCTCTAGCGGGAAGGAATGAGCAGTTCTTC. The encoded protein is CASSLALAGRNEQFF. The chain employs TRBV5-4 and TRBJ2-1, with TRBD2 identical over 9 bases. The V segment lost 0 bases and the J segment 7 bases; nucleotides outside the gene matches: 5. Germline V gene sequence: CDR1 SGHNT, CDR2 YYREEE (reference sequence). This CDR3 has 15 amino acids.

V is TRBV19 and J is TRBJ1-2, with 9 bases that match TRBD1. Germline lookup yields CDR1 LNHDA and CDR2 SQIVND (reference sequence). The trim removed 8 bases at V and 8 bases at J, leaving 18 bases unmatched. This CDR3 is built from 16 residues. DNA for the CDR3: TGTGCCAGTGCTTTCCCGACAGGGGGTGACCCCCGGGGCTACACCTTC. Its translation is CASAFPTGGDPRGYTF.

This clone showed up just once. The chain employs TRBV5-1 and TRBJ2-7, with D unclear. V was pared by 0 bases and J by 7 bases, with 20 bases between. This CDR3 spans 16 amino acids. Germline V gene sequence: CDR1 SGHRS, CDR2 YFSETQ. Here the CDR3 DNA reads TGCGCCAGCAGCTTGGGAGCCGAGACTTTTGTGAGGGAGCAGTACTTC. Translated: CASSLGAETFVREQYF.

The chain carries TRBV4-1 and TRBJ2-7; no firm D call. The germline CDR1 and CDR2 sequences are MGHRA and YSYEKL. This CDR3 contains 12 residues. V lost 0 bases to trimming and J lost 6 bases, with 6 bases between them. CDR3 coding DNA: TGCGCCAGCAGCCAAGATAAAGGCGAGCAGTACTTC. Its protein product is CASSQDKGEQYF.

The V call is TRBV10-3, the J call TRBJ1-1; D unresolved. In germline, CDR1 is ENHRY, CDR2 SYGVKD. This CDR3 is 14 amino acids long. Deletions cut 6 bases from V and 1 base from J, with 12 bases between. The DNA of the CDR3 is TGTGCCATCAGCCATACGGTCGGGAACACTGAAGCTTTCTTT. Encoded protein: CAISHTVGNTEAFF.

The rearrangement uses TRBV6-5 and TRBJ1-2; a possible D gene is TRBD1 (6 bases). In germline, CDR1 is MNHEY, CDR2 SVGAGI. The ends were cut back, 2 bases at V and 4 bases at J, with 11 bases in the middle. The CDR3 covers 14 residues. As DNA, the CDR3 is TGTGCCAGCAGTTACGTAGGGGGTTCCTATGGCTACACCTTC. Amino acid sequence: CASSYVGGSYGYTF.

This rearrangement joins TRBV19 to TRBJ2-7; D is possibly TRBD1 or TRBD2 (6 bases each). This CDR3 is 17 amino acids long. V lost 0 bases and J lost 4, with 19 bases in between. Germline CDR1 reads LNHDA; CDR2 reads SQIVND (reference sequence). This CDR3 is CASSIDLEGGGRYEQYF. DNA of the CDR3: TGTGCCAGTAGTATAGATCTGGAAGGAGGGGGTCGGTACGAGCAGTACTTC.